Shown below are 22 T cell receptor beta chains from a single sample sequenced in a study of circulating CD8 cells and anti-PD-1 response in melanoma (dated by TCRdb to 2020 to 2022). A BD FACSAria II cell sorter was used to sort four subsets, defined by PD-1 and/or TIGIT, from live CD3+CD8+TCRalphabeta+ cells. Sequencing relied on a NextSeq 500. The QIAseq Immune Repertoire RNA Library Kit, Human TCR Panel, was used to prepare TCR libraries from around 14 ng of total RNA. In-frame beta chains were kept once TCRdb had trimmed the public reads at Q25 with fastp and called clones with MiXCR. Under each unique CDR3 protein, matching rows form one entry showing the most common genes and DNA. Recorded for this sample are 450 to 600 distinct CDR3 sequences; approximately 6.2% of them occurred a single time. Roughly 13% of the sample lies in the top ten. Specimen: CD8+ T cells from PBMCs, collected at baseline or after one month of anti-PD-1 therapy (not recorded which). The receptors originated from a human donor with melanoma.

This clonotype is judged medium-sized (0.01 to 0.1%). CDR3 loop: CASSRDEALPYEQYF. The CDR3 DNA follows: TGTGCCAGCAGCCGAGATGAGGCTCTCCCCTACGAGCAGTACTTC. This sequence joins TRBV14 and TRBJ2-7; no reliable D call. The CDR3 is made up of 15 amino acids. Germline assignment: CDR1 SGHDN and CDR2 FVKESK. Deletions cut 4 bases from V and 2 bases from J, with 15 bases between.

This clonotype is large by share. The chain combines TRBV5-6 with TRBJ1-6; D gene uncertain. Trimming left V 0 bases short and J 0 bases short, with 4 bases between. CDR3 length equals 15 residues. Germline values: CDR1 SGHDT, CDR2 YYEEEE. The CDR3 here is CASSLGSSYNSPLHF. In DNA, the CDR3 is TGTGCCAGCAGCTTGGGGAGCTCCTATAATTCACCCCTCCACTTT.

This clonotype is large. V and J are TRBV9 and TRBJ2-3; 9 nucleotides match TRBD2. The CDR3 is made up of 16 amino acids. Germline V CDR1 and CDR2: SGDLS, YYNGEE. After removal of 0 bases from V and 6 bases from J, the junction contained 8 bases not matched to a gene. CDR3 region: CASSVVPAGGRDTQYF. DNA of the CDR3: TGTGCCAGCAGCGTAGTCCCAGCGGGGGGCCGGGATACGCAGTATTTT.

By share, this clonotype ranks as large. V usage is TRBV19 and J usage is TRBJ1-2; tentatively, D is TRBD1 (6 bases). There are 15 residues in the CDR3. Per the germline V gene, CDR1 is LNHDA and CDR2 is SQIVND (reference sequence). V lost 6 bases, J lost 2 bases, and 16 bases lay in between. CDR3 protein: CASSLTGKTNYGYTF. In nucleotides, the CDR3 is TGTGCCAGTAGCCTTACAGGGAAGACAAACTATGGCTACACCTTC.

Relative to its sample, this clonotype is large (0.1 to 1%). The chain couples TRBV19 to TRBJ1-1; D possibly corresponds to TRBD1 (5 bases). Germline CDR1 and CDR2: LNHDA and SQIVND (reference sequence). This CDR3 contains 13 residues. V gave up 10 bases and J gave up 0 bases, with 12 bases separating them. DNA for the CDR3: TGTGCCACCTCTCAGGGACTGAACACTGAAGCTTTCTTT. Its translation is CATSQGLNTEAFF. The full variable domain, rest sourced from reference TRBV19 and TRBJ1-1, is DGGITQSPKYLFRKEGQNVTLSCEQNLNHDAMYWYRQDPGQGLRLIYYSQIVNDFQKGDIAEGYSVSREKKESFPLTVTSAQKNPTAFYLCATSQGLNTEAFFGQGTRLTVV.

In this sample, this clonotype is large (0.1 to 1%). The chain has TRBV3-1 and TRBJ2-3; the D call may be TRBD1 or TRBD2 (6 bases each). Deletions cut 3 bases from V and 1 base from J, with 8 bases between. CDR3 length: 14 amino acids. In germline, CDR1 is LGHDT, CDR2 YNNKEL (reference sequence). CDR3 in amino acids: CASSHRGGTDTQYF. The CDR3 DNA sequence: TGTGCCAGCAGCCATAGGGGGGGCACAGATACGCAGTATTTT.

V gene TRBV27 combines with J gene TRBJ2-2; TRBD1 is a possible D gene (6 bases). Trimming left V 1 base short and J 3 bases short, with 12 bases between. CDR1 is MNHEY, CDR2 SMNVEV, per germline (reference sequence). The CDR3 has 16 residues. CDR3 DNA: TGTGCCAGCAGTTTATGGGCAGGGGTGGACACCGGGGAGCTGTTTTTT. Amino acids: CASSLWAGVDTGELFF.

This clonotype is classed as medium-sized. Here the CDR3 reads CASRSRETGELFF. The DNA of the CDR3 is TGCGCCAGCAGATCACGGGAAACCGGGGAGCTGTTTTTT. The J gene is TRBJ2-2, the V gene TRBV4-1; D is perhaps TRBD2 (5 bases). This CDR3 has 13 residues. Trimming removed 6 bases from V and 5 bases from J, with 10 bases in between. Germline V gene lookup returns CDR1 MGHRA and CDR2 YSYEKL.

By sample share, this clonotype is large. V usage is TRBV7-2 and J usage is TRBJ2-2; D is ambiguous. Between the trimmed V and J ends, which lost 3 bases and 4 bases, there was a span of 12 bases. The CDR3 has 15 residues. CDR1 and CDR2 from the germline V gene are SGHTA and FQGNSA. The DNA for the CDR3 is TGTGCCAGCAGCTTTTACCGGACGCCCACCGGGGAGCTGTTTTTT. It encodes CASSFYRTPTGELFF.

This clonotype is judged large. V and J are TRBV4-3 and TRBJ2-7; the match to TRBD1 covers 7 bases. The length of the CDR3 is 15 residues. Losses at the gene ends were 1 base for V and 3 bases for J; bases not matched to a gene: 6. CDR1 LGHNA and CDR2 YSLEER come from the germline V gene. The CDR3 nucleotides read TGCGCCAGCAGCCAAGCCCCAGGGGGTTACTACGAGCAGTACTTC. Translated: CASSQAPGGYYEQYF.

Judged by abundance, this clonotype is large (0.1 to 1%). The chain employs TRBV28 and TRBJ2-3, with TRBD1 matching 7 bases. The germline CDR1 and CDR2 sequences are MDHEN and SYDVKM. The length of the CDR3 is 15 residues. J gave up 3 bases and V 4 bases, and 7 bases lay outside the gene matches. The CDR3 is CASSYATGETDTQYF. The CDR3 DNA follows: TGTGCCAGCAGTTATGCAACAGGGGAAACAGATACGCAGTATTTT. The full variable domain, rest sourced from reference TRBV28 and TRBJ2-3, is DVKVTQSSRYLVKRTGEKVFLECVQDMDHENMFWYRQDPGLGLRLIYFSYDVKMKEKGDIPEGYSVSREKKERFSLILESASTNQTSMYLCASSYATGETDTQYFGPGTRLTVL.

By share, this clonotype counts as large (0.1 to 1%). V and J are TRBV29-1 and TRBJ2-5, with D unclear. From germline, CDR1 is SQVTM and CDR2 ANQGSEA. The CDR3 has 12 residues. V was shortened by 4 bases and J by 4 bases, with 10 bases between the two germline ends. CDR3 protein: CSVVTMGETQYF. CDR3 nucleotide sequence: TGCAGCGTTGTAACCATGGGAGAGACCCAGTACTTC.

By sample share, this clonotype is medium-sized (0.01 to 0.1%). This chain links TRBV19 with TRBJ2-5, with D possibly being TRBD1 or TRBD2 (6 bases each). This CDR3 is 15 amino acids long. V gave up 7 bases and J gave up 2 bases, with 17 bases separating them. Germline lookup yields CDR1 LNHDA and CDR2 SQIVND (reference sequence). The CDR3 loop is CASIGRGLGQETQYF. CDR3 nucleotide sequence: TGTGCCAGTATCGGCAGGGGACTGGGGCAAGAGACCCAGTACTTC.

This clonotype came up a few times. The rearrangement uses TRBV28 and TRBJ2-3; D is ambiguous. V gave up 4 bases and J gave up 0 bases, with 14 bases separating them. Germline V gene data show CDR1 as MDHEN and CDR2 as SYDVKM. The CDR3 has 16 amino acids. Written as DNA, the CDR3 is TGTGCCAGCAGTTCGTTTTCGACGGAGAGCACAGATACGCAGTATTTT. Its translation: CASSSFSTESTDTQYF.

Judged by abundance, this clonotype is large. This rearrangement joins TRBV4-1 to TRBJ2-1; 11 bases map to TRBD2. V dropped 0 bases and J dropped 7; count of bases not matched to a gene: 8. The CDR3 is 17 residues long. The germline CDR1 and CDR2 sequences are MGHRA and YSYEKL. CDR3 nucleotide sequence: TGCGCCAGCAGCCAAGAGCTAGCGGGGGGCTTTGCGAATGAGCAGTTCTTC. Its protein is CASSQELAGGFANEQFF.

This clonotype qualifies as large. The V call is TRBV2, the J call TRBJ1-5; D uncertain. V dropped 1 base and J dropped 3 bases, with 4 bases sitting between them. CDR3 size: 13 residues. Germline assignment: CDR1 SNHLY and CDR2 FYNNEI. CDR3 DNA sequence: TGTGCCAGCAGTGAAGTGGACAATCAGCCCCAGCATTTT. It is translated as CASSEVDNQPQHF.

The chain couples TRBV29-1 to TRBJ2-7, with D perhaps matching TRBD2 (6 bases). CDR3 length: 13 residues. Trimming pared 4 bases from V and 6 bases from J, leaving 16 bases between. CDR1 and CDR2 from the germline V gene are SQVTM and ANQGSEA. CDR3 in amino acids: CSVAPRVGGEQYF. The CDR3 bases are TGCAGCGTTGCCCCCAGGGTCGGGGGCGAGCAGTACTTC.

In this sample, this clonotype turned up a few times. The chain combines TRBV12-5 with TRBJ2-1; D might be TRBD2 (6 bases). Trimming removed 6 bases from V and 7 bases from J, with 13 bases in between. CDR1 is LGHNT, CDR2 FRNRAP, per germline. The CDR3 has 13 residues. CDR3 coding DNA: TGTGCTAGTGGCCCCGCTGGGGGGAATGAGCAGTTCTTC. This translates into CASGPAGGNEQFF.

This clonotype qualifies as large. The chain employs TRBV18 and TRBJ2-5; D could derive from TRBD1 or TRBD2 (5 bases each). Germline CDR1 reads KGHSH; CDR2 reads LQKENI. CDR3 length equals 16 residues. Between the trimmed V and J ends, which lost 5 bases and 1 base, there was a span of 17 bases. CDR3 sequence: CASSFPPGRRQETQYF. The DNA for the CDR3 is TGTGCCAGCTCATTCCCTCCGGGACGGCGCCAAGAGACCCAGTACTTC.

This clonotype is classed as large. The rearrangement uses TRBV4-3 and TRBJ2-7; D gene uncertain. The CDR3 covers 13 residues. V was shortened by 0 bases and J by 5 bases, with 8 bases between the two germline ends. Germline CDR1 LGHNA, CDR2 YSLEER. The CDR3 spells CASSQDKVDEQYF. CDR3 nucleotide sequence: TGCGCCAGCAGCCAAGATAAGGTCGACGAGCAGTACTTC.

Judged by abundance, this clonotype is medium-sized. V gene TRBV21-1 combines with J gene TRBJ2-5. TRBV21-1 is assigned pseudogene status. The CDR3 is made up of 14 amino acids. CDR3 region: CASSKTNYPETQYF. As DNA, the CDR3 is TGTGCCAGCAGCAAAACAAACTACCCAGAGACCCAGTACTTC.

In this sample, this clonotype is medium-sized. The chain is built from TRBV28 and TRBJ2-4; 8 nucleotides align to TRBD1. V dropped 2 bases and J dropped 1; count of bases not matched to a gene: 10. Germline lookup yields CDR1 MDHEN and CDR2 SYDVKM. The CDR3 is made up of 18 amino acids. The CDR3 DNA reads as TGTGCCAGCAGTTTAGTAGGCGGCAGGGGGCCGGCCAAAAACATTCAGTACTTC. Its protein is CASSLVGGRGPAKNIQYF.